This T cell receptor beta chain stems from a study of graft-versus-host responses after intestinal transplantation (dated by TCRdb to 2020 to 2022). About the study as a whole: The transplants that recipients got were multivisceral, liver-intestinal, or isolated intestinal. Every recipient was given anti-thymocyte globulin induction, followed by roughly 3 years of maintenance tacrolimus and steroids. After intestinal transplantation, graft-versus-host and host-versus-graft alloreactive T cell clones in the graft, circulation and bone marrow were tracked using bulk TCR-beta CDR3 sequencing. To identify alloreactive clones, pre-transplant mixed lymphocyte reaction products were sequenced and compared with unstimulated pre-transplant donor and recipient T cells. The cohort enrolled 24 intestinal transplant recipients, one of whom was a retransplant, and 3 patients without pretransplant specimens were excluded. Donor T cell macrochimerism was defined as a peak of at least 4% donor T cells among recipient peripheral blood mononuclear cells. Rather than going through the commercial service, samples from a few later patients were sequenced in-house on an Illumina MiSeq and processed with MiXCR. Results and caveats for the whole study, not just this receptor: Peak levels of circulating GvH clones were associated with declines in HvG clones early after transplant. GvH clones turned up in recipient bone marrow, with some appearing earlier in ileal mucosa or blood, a pattern consistent with an intestinal mucosal origin. The conclusions were limited by the relatively low number and heterogeneity of the intestinal transplant patients. In the allografts of patients with donor T cell macrochimerism, GvH to HvG T cell clonal ratios were high.

Library creation used the immunoSEQ multiplex PCR assay. For most patients, genomic DNA was isolated using the Qiagen DNeasy Blood and Tissue Kit and was shipped frozen to Adaptive Biotechnologies for TCR sequencing. High-throughput TCR-beta CDR3 sequencing of genomic DNA from most patients was performed by Adaptive Biotechnologies. Under the source paper's analysis protocol: Adaptive's ImmunoSEQ software supplied the TCR sequencing data for around 19 patients, while MiXCR and VDJtools were used to process three other patients. CD4 versus CD8 sorting errors were corrected by removing sequences found in both subsets at a frequency ratio below 5:1. CDR3 nucleotide sequences shared by donor and recipient were removed because the origin of these sequences could not be assigned. Alloreactive clones required at least 2-fold expansion over unstimulated cells and minimum CFSE-low frequency of 0.002% (template counts) or 0.001% (read counts). A clone was considered mappable if detected in the sequenced pre-transplant spleen, lymph node, or MLR CFSE-low populations of the donor or recipient. Cumulative frequency of alloreactive clones was calculated as a percentage of all sequences weighted by copy number. Entries here come from immuneACCESS through TCRdb and include only in-frame sequences with V and J called. Some clones fail to appear in such tables; in the studies checked, an unresolved V gene covers under half of the shortfall, and the cause of the remainder is unknown. The V and J calls and clone size were taken over from that table, and D and trimming were inferred from the DNA. The sample table contains 50,000 to 75,000 clones; only one count was recorded for almost 95% of them. Of the sample, about 0.4% is held by the ten largest clones.

This specimen's time point label, interpreted: cells obtained before transplantation from donor or recipient. CD3+CD4+ and CD3+CD8+ populations were FACS-sorted from unstimulated pre-transplant donor and recipient cells taken from spleen or lymph nodes. Concerning this clone itself: Its antigen target is currently unknown. One base away there is no much larger clone; base qualities are not given.

The CDR1 and CDR2 encoded by the germline V gene are SGHTA and FQGNSA. There are 13 amino acids in the CDR3, from cysteine to phenylalanine inclusive. The CDR3 DNA has 39 bases and is translated from base 1. V sheds 5 bases and J sheds 1 base, leaving 7 bases between their ends. The chain is encoded by TRBV7-2 joined to TRBJ2-3; no D gene can be assigned with confidence. The source was unstimulated CD4+ T cells sorted from spleen or lymph node cells, collected before transplant. This TCR derives from a human donor who was the organ donor for an intestinal transplant. Here the CDR3 is given as CASSPGRTDTQYF. In nucleotides, the sequence is TGTGCCAGCAGCCCCGGGCGCACAGATACGCAGTATTTT.